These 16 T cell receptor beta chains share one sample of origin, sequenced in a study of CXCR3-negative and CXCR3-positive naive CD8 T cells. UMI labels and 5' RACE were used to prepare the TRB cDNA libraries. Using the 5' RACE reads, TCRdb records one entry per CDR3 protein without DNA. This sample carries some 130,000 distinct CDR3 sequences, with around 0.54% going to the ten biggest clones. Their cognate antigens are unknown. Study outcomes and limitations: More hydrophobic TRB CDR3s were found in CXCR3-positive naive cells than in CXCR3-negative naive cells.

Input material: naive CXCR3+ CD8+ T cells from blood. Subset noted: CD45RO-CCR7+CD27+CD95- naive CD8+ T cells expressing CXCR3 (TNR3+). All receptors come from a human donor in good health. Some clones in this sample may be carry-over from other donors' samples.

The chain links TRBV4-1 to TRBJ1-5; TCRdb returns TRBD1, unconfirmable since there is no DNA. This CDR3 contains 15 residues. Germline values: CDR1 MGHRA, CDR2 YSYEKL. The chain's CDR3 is CASRPRMGTNQPQHF.

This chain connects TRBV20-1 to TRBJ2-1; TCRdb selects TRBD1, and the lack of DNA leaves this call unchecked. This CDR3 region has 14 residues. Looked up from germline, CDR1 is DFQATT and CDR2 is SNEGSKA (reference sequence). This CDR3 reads CSARERTLHNEQFF.

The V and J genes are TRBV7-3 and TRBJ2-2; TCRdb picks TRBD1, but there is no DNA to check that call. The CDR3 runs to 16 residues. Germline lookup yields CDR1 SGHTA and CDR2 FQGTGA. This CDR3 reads CASSLTLQGATGELFF.

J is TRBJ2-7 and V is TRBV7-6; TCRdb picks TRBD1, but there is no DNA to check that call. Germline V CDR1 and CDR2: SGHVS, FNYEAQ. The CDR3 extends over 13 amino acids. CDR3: CASSSYQGYEQYF.

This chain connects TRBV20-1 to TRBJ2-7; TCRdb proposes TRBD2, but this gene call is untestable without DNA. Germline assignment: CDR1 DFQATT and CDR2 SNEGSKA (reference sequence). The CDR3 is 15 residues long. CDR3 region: CSAIQHLAGVYEQYF.

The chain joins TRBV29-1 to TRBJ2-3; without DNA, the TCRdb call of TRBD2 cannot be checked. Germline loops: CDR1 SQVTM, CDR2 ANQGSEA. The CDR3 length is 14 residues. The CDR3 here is CSGRTSGREDTQYF.

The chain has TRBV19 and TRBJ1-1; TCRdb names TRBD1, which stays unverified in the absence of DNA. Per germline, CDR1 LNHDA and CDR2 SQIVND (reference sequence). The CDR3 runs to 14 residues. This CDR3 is CASSIVPGDTEAFF. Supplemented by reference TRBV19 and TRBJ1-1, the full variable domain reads DGGITQSPKYLFRKEGQNVTLSCEQNLNHDAMYWYRQDPGQGLRLIYYSQIVNDFQKGDIAEGYSVSREKKESFPLTVTSAQKNPTAFYLCASSIVPGDTEAFFGQGTRLTVV.

The CDR3 protein is CASTFPNQPQHF. The chain combines TRBV12-3 or TRBV12-4 with TRBJ1-5. The CDR3 consists of 12 residues.

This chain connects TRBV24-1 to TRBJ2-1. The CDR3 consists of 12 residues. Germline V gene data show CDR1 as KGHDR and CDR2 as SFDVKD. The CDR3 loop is CATSDFSQMQFF.

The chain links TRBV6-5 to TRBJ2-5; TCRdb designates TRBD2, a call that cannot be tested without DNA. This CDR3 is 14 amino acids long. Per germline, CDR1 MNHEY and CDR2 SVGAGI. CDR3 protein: CASSYGSRGETQYF.

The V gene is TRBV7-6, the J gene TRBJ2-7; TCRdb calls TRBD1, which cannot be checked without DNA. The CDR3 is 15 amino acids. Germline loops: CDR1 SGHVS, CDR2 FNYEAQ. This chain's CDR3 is CASSSEAGLSYEQYF.

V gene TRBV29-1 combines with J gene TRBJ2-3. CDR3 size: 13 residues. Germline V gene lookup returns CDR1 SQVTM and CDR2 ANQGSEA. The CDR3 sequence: CSVSVVSTDTQYF.

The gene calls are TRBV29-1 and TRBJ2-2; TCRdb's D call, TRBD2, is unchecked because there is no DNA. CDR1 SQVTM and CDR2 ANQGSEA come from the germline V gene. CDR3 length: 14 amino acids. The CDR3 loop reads CSAALAGFTGELFF.

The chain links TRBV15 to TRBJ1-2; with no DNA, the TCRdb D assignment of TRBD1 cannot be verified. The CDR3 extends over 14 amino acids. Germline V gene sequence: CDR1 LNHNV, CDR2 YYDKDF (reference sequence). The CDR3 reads CATSRRGALDGYTF.

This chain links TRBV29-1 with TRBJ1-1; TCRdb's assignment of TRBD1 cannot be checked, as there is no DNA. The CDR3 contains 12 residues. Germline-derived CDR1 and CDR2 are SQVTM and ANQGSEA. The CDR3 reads CSTYQGNTEAFF.

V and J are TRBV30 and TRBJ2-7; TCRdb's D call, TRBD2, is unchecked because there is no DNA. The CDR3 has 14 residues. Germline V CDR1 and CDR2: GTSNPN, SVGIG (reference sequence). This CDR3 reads CAWREGPEGYEQYF.